A single sample is the source of the 6 T cell receptor beta chains below, sequenced in a study of blood T cell repertoires in COVID-19. Clones were sequenced by immunoSEQ multiplex PCR, and TCRdb holds only the in-frame ones, with some missing. This sample carries a few hundred thousand clones, approximately 89% of them seen once, and the ten largest clones take around 12%. The sample comprised peripheral blood. These receptors originate from a woman aged 50 to 60 with COVID-19, enrolled during active disease.

Concerning this clone itself: A read error may account for a junction end that differs from germline. The chain is built from TRBV20-1 and TRBJ1-2, with D hard to call. The germline V gene has CDR1 DFQATT and CDR2 SNEGSKA (reference sequence). The CDR3 contains 10 residues. CDR3 nucleotides: TGCAGTGCTAGAGATGAGCGGGCAGTTTTT. Its protein product is CSARDERAVF.

J is TRBJ2-7 and V is TRBV3-1 (or the pseudogene TRBV3-2); D uncertain. Germline V gene data show CDR1 as LGHDT and CDR2 as YNNKEL (reference sequence). The CDR3 is 14 residues long. The ends were cut back, 0 bases at V and 2 bases at J, with 8 bases in the middle. Here the CDR3 reads CASSQDLAPYEQYF. The CDR3 nucleotides are TGTGCCAGCAGCCAAGATTTAGCCCCCTACGAGCAGTACTTC.

V gene TRBV5-1 combines with J gene TRBJ2-7; 9 bases map to TRBD1. The CDR3 length is 17 residues. J was trimmed by 3 bases and V by 6 bases; bases with no gene match: 16. Germline lookup yields CDR1 SGHRS and CDR2 YFSETQ. The CDR3 DNA follows: TGCGCCAGCACCCCGGGACAGGGTGGGTTCGGTTTCTACGAGCAGTACTTC. This gives the protein CASTPGQGGFGFYEQYF.

The J gene is TRBJ1-6, the V gene TRBV3-1 (or the pseudogene TRBV3-2), with 9 bases fitting TRBD1. Per germline, CDR1 LGHDT and CDR2 YNNKEL (reference sequence). This CDR3 has 15 residues. The trim removed 4 bases at V and 9 bases at J, leaving 7 bases unmatched. DNA for the CDR3: TGTGCCAGCAGCCCCGGGACAGGGACAGGTTCACCCCTCCACTTT. This encodes CASSPGTGTGSPLHF.

CDR3 sequence reads: CSARASTEAFF. The DNA of the CDR3 is TGCAGTGCTAGAGCTAGCACTGAAGCTTTCTTT. The chain has TRBV20-1 and TRBJ1-1; the D is unclear. Trimming took 1 base from V and 4 from J, leaving 4 bases between them. There are 11 residues in the CDR3. Germline V CDR1 and CDR2: DFQATT, SNEGSKA (reference sequence).

The genes are TRBV13 and TRBJ1-4; D possibly corresponds to TRBD1 (6 bases). V was cut by 0 bases and J by 2 bases, with 13 bases left in between. This CDR3 comprises 17 residues. Germline CDR1 reads PRHDT; CDR2 reads FYEKMQ (reference sequence). The CDR3 DNA is TGTGCCAGCAGCTTAGGCGGGGGGCGCGGGACTAATGAAAAACTGTTTTTT. Amino acid sequence: CASSLGGGRGTNEKLFF.